The source of this T cell receptor beta chain is a study of cytomegalovirus exposure and HLA in healthy donors. Germline V gives CDR1 MGHRA, CDR2 YSYEKL. CDR3 size: 16 residues. Trimming left V 0 bases short and J 0 bases short, with 8 bases between. PCR primers comprised 60 Vbeta and 13 Jbeta primers. Assay: immunoSEQ multiplex PCR; the TCRdb copy retains only in-frame clones and omits some. The table has fewer than 250,000 clones, roughly 77% seen once. Regarding the study as a whole: Apart from CMV serostatus, no immune exposure information was available. Later analysis identified a missense DCLRE1C variant that was linked to TCR beta V- and J-gene trimming. The study designated 160 or so TCR beta chains cytomegalovirus-associated.

A few counts support this clone. Antigen specificity is unknown. The clonotype comes from a woman aged 45-60 years in good health and CMV-seronegative. Material: PBMCs. The gene calls are TRBV4-1 and TRBJ1-4; no firm D call. The CDR3 reads CASSQEVAATNEKLFF. The CDR3 DNA reads as TGCGCCAGCAGCCAAGAGGTGGCGGCAACTAATGAAAAACTGTTTTTT.